This T cell receptor (beta chain) was sequenced during a study of T cell responses to AZD1222 COVID-19 vaccine. This CDR3 has 13 residues. CDR1 is SGHRS and CDR2 is YFSETQ in the germline V gene. J lost 10 bases, V lost 0 bases, and 0 bases had no gene match. About this clone itself: Its target is not known.

Study-wide results and caveats: Possibly, clonal diversity was underestimated; donors were largely white British and included more females. Only a handful of AZD1222 recipients, several in all, had baseline seropositivity.

TCRdb keeps only in-frame clones here, not all; method: immunoSEQ multiplex PCR. This sample carries 100,000 to 150,000 clones, about 92% of them seen once, and the ten largest clones take about 4.3%. The input for sequencing was peripheral blood, taken on day 0 of MenACWY control vaccination. The chain couples TRBV5-1 to TRBJ1-6; 8 bases line up with TRBD1. The receptor comes from an adult in good health. CDR3 loop: CASSLGQGSPLHF. Written as DNA, the CDR3 is TGCGCCAGCAGCTTGGGACAGGGGTCACCCCTCCACTTT.